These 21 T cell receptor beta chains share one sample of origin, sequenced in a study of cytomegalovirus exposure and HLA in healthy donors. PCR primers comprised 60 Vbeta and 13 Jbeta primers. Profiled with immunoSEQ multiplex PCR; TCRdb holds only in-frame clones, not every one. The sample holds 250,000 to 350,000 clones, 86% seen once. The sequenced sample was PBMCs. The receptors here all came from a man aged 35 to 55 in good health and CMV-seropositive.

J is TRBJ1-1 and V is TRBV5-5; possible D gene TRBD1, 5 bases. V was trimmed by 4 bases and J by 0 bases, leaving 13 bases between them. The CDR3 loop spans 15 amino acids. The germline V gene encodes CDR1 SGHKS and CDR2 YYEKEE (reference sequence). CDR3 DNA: TGTGCCAGCAGCGGAAGACAGCTCATGAACACTGAAGCTTTCTTT. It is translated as CASSGRQLMNTEAFF.

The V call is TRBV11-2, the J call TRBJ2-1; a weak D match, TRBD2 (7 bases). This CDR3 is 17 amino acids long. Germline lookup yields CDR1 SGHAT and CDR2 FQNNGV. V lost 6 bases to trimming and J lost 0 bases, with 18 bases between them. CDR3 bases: TGTGCCAGCAGGCGGGGGCCTAGCGAAAGCTCCTACAATGAGCAGTTCTTC. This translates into CASRRGPSESSYNEQFF.

The chain's CDR3 is CASSYLSGQTYNEQFF. CDR3 nucleotide sequence: TGTGCCAGCAGTTACCTGTCCGGCCAGACTTACAATGAGCAGTTCTTC. The chain joins TRBV6-5 to TRBJ2-1, with D uncertain. The CDR3 contains 16 residues. Trimming removed 2 bases at V and 4 bases at J, with 15 bases between. CDR1 is MNHEY and CDR2 is SVGAGI in the germline V gene.

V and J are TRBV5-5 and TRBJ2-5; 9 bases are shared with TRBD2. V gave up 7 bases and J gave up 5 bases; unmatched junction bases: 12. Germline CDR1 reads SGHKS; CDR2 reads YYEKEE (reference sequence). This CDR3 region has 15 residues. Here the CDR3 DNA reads TGTGCCAGCGCCAGTAGCGGGAGCGGTAGGGAGACCCAGTACTTC. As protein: CASASSGSGRETQYF.

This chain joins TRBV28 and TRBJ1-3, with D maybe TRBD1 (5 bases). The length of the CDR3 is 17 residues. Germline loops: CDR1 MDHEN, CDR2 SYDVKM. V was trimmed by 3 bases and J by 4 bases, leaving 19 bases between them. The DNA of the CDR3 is TGTGCCAGCAGTTTCCAGGGAAGGTGGTCTTTCGGAAACACCATATATTTT. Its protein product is CASSFQGRWSFGNTIYF.

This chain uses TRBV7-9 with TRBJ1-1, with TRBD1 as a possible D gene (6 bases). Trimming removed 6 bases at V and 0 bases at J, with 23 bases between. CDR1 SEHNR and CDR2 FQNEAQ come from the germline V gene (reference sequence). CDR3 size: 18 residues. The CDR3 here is CASRLGDKGHKMNTEAFF. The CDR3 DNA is TGTGCCAGCAGGTTGGGGGACAAGGGACACAAGATGAACACTGAAGCTTTCTTT.

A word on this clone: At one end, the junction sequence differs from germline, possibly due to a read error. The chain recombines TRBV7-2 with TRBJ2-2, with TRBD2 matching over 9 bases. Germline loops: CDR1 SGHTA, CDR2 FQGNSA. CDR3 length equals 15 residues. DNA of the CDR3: TGTGCCAGCAGGTTAGCGGGAGTTAACACCGGGGAGCTGTTTTTT. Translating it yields CASRLAGVNTGELFF.

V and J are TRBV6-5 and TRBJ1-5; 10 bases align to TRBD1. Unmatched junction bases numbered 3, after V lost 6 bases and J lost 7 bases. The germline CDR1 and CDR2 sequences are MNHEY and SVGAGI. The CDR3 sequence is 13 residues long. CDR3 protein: CASRGQGDQPQHF. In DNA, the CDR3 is TGTGCCAGCAGAGGACAGGGGGACCAGCCCCAGCATTTT.

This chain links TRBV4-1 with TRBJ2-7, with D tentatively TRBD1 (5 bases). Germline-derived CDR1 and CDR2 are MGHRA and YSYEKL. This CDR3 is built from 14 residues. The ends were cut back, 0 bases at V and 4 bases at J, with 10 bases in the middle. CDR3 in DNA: TGCGCCAGCAGCCAAGAAGCCAGGGTGTACGAGCAGTACTTC. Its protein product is CASSQEARVYEQYF.

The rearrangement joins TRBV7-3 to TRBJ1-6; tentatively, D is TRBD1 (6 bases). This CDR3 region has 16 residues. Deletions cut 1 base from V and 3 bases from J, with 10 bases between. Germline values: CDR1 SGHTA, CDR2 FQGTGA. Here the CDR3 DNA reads TGTGCCAGCAGCTTAAGGGGGCTAGGCTATAATTCACCCCTCCACTTT. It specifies CASSLRGLGYNSPLHF.

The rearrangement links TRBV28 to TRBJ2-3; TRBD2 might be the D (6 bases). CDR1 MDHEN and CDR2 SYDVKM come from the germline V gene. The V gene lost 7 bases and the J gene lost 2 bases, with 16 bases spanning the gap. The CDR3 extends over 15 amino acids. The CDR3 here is CASIPPGENTDTQYF. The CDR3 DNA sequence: TGTGCCAGCATCCCCCCGGGAGAAAACACAGATACGCAGTATTTT.

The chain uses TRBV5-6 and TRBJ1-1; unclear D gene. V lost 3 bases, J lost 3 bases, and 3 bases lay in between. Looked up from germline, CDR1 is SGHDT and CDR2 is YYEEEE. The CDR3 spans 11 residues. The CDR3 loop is CASSSYTEAFF. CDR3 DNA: TGTGCCAGCAGCTCATACACTGAAGCTTTCTTT. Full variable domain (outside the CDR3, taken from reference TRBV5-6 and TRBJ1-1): DAGVTQSPTHLIKTRGQQVTLRCSPKSGHDTVSWYQQALGQGPQFIFQYYEEEERQRGNFPDRFSGHQFPNYSSELNVNALLLGDSALYLCASSSYTEAFFGQGTRLTVV.

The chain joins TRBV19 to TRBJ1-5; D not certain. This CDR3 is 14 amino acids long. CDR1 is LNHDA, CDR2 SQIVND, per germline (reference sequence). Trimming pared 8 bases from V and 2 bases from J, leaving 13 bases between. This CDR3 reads CASLDPQGNQPQHF. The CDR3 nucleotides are TGTGCCAGTTTAGACCCCCAGGGCAATCAGCCCCAGCATTTT.

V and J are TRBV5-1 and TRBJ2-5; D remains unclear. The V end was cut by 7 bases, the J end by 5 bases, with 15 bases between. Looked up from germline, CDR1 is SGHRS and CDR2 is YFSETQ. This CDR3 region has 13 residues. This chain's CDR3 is CASAPITRETQYF. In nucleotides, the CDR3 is TGCGCCAGCGCACCGATCACCCGGGAGACCCAGTACTTC.

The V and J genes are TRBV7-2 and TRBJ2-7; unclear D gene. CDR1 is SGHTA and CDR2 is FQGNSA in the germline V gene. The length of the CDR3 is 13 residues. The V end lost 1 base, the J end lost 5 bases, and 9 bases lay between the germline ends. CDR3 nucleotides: TGTGCCAGCAGCTTAGGCCTCCGCGACGAGCAGTACTTC. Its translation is CASSLGLRDEQYF.

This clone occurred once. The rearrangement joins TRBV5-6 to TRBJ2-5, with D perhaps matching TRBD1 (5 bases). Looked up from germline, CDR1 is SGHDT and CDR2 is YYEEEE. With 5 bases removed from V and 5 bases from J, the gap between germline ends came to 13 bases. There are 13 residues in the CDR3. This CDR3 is CASSFQGGETQYF. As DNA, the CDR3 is TGTGCCAGCAGTTTCCAGGGTGGTGAGACCCAGTACTTC.

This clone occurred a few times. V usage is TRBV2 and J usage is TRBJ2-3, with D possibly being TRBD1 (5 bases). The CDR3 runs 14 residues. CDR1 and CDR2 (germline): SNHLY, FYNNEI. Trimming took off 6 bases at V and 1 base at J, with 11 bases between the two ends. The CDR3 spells CASSWLTGTDTQYF. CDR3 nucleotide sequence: TGTGCCAGCAGCTGGCTGACAGGCACAGATACGCAGTATTTT.

The CDR3, as DNA: TGTGCCAGCAGCCTTTCGTCGGCCGGGGAGCTGTTTTTT. Translated, it gives CASSLSSAGELFF. The chain employs TRBV28 and TRBJ2-2, with unresolved D. CDR3 length: 13 amino acids. Germline V gene lookup returns CDR1 MDHEN and CDR2 SYDVKM. With 6 bases removed from V and 6 bases from J, the gap between germline ends came to 11 bases.

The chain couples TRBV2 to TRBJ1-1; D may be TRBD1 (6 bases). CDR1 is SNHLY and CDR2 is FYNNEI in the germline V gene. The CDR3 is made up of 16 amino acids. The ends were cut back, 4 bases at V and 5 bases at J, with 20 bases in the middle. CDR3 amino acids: CASSAALYRGGTEAFF. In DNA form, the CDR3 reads TGTGCCAGCAGTGCGGCTCTGTATAGGGGGGGGACTGAAGCTTTCTTT. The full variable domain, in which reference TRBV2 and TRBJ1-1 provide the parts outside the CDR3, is EPEVTQTPSHQVTQMGQEVILRCVPISNHLYFYWYRQILGQKVEFLVSFYNNEISEKSEIFDDQFSVERPDGSNFTLKIRSTKLEDSAMYFCASSAALYRGGTEAFFGQGTRLTVV.

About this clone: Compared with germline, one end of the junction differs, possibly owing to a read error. This CDR3 is CASTLRTSGYNEQFF. CDR3 coding DNA: TGCGCCAGCACCTTGAGGACTAGCGGGTACAATGAGCAGTTCTTC. The chain has TRBV5-1 and TRBJ2-1, with 11 bases identical to TRBD2. Germline V gives CDR1 SGHRS, CDR2 YFSETQ. This CDR3 is 15 amino acids long.

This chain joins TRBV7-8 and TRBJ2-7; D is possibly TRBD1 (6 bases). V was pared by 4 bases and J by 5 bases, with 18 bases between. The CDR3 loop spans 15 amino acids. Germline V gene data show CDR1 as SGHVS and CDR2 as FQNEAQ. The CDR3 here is CASSYALSRGHEQYF. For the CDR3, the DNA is TGTGCCAGCAGCTACGCGTTGAGCAGGGGCCACGAGCAGTACTTC.